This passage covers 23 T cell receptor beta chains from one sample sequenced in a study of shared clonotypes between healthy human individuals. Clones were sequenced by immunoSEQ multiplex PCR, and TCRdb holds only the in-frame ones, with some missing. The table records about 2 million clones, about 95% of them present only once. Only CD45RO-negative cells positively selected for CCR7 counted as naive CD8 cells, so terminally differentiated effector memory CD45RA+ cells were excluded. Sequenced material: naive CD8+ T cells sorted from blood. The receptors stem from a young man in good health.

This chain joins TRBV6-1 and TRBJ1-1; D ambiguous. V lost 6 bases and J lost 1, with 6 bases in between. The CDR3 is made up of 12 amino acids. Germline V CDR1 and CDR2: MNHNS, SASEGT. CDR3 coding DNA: TGTGCCAGCAGAGCACAGAACACTGAAGCTTTCTTT. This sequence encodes CASRAQNTEAFF.

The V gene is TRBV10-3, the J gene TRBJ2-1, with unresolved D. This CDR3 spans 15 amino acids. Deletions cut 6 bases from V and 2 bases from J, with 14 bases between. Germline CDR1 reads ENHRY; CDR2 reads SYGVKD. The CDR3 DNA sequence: TGTGCCATCAGCGACGACTCAACCACCTACAATGAGCAGTTCTTC. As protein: CAISDDSTTYNEQFF.

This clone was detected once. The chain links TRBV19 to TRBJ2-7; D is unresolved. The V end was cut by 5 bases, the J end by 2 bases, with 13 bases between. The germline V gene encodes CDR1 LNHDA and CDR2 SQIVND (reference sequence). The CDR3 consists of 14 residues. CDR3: CASSPVADAYEQYF. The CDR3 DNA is TGTGCCAGTAGTCCCGTAGCAGATGCCTACGAGCAGTACTTC.

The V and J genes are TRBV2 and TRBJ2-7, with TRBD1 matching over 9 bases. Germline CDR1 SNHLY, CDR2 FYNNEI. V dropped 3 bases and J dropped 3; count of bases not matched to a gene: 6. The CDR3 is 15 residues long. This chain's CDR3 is CASSDNRGPLYEQYF. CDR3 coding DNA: TGTGCCAGCAGTGATAACAGGGGGCCCCTCTACGAGCAGTACTTC.

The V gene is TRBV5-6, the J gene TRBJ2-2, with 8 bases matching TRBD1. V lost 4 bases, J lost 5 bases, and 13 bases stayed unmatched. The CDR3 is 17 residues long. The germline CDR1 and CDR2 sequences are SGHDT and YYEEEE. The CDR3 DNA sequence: TGTGCCAGCAGCGTACAACAGGGGGTACCCTTAACCGGGGAGCTGTTTTTT. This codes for CASSVQQGVPLTGELFF.

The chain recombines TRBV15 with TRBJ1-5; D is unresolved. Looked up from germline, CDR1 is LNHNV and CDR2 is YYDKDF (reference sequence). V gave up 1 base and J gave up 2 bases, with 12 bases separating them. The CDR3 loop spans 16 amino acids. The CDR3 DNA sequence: TGTGCCACCAGCAGAGGTGCCCCTCAGCGCAATCAGCCCCAGCATTTT. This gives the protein CATSRGAPQRNQPQHF.

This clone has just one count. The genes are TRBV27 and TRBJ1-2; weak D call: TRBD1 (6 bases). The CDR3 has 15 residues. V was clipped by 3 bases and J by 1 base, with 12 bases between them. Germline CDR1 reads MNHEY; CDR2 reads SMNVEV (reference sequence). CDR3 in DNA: TGTGCCAGCAGTTTGGGGCAGGGACATAACTATGGCTACACCTTC. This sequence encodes CASSLGQGHNYGYTF.

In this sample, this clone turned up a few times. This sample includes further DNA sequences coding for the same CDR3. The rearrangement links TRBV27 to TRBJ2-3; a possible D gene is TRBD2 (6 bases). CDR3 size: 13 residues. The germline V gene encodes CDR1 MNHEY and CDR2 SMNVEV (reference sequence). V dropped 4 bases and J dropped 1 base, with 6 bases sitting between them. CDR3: CASSWGGTDTQYF. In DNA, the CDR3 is TGTGCCAGCAGTTGGGGGGGCACAGATACGCAGTATTTT.

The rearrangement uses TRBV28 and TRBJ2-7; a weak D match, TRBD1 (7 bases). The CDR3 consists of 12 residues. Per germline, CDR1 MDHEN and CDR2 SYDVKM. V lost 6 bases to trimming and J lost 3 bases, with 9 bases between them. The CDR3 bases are TGTGCCAGCAGCCAGGGGGGCTACGAGCAGTACTTC. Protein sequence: CASSQGGYEQYF.

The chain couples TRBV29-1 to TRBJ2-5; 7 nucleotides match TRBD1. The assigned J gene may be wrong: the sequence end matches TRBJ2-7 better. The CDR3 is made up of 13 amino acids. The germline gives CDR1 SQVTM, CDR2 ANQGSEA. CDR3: CSVHGTVGNEQYF. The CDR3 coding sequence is TGCAGCGTGCACGGGACAGTCGGGAACGAGCAGTACTTC.

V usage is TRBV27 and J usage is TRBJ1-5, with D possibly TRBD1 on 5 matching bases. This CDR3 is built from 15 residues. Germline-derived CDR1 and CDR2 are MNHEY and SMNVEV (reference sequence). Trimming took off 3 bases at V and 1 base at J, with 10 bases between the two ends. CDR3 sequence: CASSFIGQSNQPQHF. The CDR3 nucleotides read TGTGCCAGCAGTTTCATTGGACAAAGCAATCAGCCCCAGCATTTT.

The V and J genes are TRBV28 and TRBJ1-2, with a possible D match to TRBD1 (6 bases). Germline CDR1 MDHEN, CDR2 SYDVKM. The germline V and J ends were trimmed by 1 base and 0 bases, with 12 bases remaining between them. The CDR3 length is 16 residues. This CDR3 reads CASSLSPGVANYGYTF. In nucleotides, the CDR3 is TGTGCCAGCAGTTTATCCCCAGGGGTGGCTAACTATGGCTACACCTTC.

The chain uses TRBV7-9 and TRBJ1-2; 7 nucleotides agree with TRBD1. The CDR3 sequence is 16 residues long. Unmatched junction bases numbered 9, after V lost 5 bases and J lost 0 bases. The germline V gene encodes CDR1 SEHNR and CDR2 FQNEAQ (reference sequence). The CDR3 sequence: CASSDDRVWANYGYTF. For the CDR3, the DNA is TGTGCCAGCAGCGACGACAGGGTATGGGCTAACTATGGCTACACCTTC.

The CDR3 coding sequence is TGCGCCAGCAGTGTCACCGGCGAACCCAAAAACATTCAGTACTTC. Amino acid sequence: CASSVTGEPKNIQYF. The chain couples TRBV10-2 to TRBJ2-4; the D is unclear. Trimming pared 4 bases from V and 2 bases from J, leaving 12 bases between. Per germline, CDR1 WSHSY and CDR2 SAAADI. CDR3 length: 15 residues.

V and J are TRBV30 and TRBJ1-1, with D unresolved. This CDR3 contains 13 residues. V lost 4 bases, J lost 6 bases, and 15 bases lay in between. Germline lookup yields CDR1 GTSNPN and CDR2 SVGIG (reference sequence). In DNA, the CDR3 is TGTGCCTGGACGATCCTTGACGGGGCTGAAGCTTTCTTT. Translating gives CAWTILDGAEAFF.

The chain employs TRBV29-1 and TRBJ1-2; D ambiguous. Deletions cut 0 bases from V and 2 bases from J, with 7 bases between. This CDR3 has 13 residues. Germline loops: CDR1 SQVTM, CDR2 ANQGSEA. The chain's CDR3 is CSVEDLGNYGYTF. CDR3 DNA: TGCAGCGTTGAAGATCTTGGGAACTATGGCTACACCTTC.

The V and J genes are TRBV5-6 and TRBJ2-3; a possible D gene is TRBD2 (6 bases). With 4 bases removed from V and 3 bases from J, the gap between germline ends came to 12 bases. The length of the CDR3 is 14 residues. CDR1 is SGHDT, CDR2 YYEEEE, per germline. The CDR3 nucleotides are TGTGCCAGCAGCGGAGGGACTCGAACAGATACGCAGTATTTT. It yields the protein CASSGGTRTDTQYF.

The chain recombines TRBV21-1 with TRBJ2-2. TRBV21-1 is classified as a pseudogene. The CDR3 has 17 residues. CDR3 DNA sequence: TGTGCCAGCAGCAAAGCGGGGGACCCCTCCGACACCGGGGAGCTGTTTTTT. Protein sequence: CASSKAGDPSDTGELFF.

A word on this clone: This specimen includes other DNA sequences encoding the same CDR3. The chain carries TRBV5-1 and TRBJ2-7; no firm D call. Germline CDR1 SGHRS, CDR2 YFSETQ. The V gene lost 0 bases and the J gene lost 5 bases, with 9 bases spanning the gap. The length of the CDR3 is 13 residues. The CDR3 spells CASSLAPGDEQYF. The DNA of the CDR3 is TGCGCCAGCAGCTTGGCCCCCGGTGACGAGCAGTACTTC.

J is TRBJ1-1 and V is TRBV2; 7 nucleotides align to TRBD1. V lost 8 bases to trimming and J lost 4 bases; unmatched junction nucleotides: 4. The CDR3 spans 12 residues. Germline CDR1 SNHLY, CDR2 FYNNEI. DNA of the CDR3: TGTGCCAGCCAGGGGGAGAGCACTGAAGCTTTCTTT. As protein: CASQGESTEAFF.

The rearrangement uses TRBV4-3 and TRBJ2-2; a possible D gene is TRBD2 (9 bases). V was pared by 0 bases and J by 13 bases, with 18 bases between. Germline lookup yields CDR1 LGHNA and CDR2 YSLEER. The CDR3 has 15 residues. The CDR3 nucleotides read TGCGCCAGCAGCCAAGAGGGGCTAGCGGGGACAGGGCTGTTTTTT. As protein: CASSQEGLAGTGLFF.

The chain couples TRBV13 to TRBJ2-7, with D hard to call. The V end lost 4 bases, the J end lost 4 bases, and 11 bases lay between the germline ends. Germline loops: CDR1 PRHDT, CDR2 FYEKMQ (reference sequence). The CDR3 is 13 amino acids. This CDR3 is CASSSSSGYEQYF. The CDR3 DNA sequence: TGTGCCAGCAGCTCCTCCAGTGGGTACGAGCAGTACTTC. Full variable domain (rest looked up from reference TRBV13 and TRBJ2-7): AAGVIQSPRHLIKEKRETATLKCYPIPRHDTVYWYQQGPGQDPQFLISFYEKMQSDKGSIPDRFSAQQFSDYHSELNMSSLELGDSALYFCASSSSSGYEQYFGPGTRLTVT.

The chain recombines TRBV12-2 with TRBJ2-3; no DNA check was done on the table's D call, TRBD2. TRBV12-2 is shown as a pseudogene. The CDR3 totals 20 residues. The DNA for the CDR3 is TGTGCAAGTCGCTTCGACCCCCCTAGCGGGGGCTTTGAGCACGGAGATACGCAGTATTTT. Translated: CASRFDPPSGGFEHGDTQYF.